Listed below are T cell receptor beta chains from one sample, sequenced in a study of shared clonotypes between healthy human individuals. The protocol was immunoSEQ multiplex PCR, while the TCRdb copy is restricted to in-frame clones and leaves out a portion. The repertoire holds roughly 720,000 clones, with about 90% as singletons. The source material was memory CD8+ T cells from PBMCs. Source of these receptors: a man aged 18 to 35 in good health. Some clones in this sample may be carry-over from other donors' samples. Both conserved end residues are part of each CDR3. Fields, in order: CDR3 protein, CDR3 DNA, V gene, clone size, J gene, D gene. The D gene is left open where the match is weak. Clone size is shown for a subset of rows, as once, few, many or a class of expanded clone.

CAITSGTPYEQYF TGTGCCATCACTAGCGGGACCCCCTACGAGCAGTACTTC TRBV10-3 few TRBJ2-7 TRBD2
CASTLGSGGPGPDTQYF TGTGCCAGCACCCTAGGGTCGGGAGGGCCTGGGCCAGATACGCAGTATTTT TRBV28 . TRBJ2-3 TRBD2
CASSPSGEETQYF TGTGCCAGCAGCCCCTCGGGGGAAGAGACCCAGTACTTC TRBV7-9 once TRBJ2-5 .
CASTTQGGRWETQYF TGTGCCAGCACCACTCAAGGGGGGAGGTGGGAGACCCAGTACTTC TRBV28 . TRBJ2-5 .
CASSQWTGGPYEQYF TGCGCCAGCAGCCAATGGACGGGAGGGCCTTACGAGCAGTACTTC TRBV4-3 . TRBJ2-7 TRBD2
CASSQPIRMWNIQYF TGTGCCAGCAGCCAGCCTATCCGGATGTGGAACATTCAGTACTTC TRBV4-2 . TRBJ2-4 .
CASSPRTGSYGYTF TGTGCCAGCAGCCCCCGGACAGGGAGCTATGGCTACACCTTC TRBV21-1 . TRBJ1-2 .
CASSVLAVTGANVLTF TGCGCCAGCAGCGTCTTGGCCGTCACTGGGGCCAACGTCCTGACTTTC TRBV4-1 . TRBJ2-6 .
CATSGYKQGLAKNIQYF TGTGCCACCAGCGGCTATAAACAGGGGCTCGCCAAAAACATTCAGTACTTC TRBV15 . TRBJ2-4 TRBD1
CATSPRDGNQPQHF TGTGCCACCAGTCCCCGGGACGGTAATCAGCCCCAGCATTTT TRBV15 . TRBJ1-5 .